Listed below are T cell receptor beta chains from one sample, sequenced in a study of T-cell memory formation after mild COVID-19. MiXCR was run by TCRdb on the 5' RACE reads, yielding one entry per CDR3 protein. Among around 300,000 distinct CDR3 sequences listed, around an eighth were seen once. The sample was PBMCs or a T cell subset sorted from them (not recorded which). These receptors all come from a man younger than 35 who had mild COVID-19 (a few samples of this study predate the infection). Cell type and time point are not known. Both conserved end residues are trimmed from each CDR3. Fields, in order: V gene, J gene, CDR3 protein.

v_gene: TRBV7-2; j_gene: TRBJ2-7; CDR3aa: ASSLLGRAWGEQY
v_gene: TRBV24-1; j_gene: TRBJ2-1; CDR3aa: ATSDAGTGYKDEQF
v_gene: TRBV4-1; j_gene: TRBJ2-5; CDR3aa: ASSQDPAPETQY
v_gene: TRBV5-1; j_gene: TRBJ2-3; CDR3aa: ASSPSGGADTGQY
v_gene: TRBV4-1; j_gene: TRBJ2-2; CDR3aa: ASSQDRPINTGELF
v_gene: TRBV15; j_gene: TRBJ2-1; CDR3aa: ATSAYLAEQF
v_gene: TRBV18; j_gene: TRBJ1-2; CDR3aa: ASSHFDRGGRGYT
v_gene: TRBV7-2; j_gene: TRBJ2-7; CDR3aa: ASSPWTTEVEQY
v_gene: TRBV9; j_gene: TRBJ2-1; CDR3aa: ASSPAIAGGYNEQF
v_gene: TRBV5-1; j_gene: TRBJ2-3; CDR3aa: ASSLYGGPTDTQY
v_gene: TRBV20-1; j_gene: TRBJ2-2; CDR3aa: SARGHNTGELF
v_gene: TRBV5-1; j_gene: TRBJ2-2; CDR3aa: ASSRQTSGGDTGELF
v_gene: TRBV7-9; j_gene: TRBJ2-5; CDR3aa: ASSQHDGPETQY
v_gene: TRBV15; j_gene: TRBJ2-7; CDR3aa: ATSTGLANEQY
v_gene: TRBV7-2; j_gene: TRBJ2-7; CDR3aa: ASSPYMEASGPY
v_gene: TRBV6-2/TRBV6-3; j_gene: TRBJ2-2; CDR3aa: ASTYGQGITGELF
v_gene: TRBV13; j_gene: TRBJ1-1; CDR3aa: ASSTEDSWAEAF
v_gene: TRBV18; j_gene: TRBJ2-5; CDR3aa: ASSPFPRQDRETQY
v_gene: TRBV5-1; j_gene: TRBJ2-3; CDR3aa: ASSSIQVTDTQY
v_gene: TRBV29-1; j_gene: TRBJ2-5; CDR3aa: SVVPPGQQETQY
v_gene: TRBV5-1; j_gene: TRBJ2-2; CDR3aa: ASSFRTGDPGELF
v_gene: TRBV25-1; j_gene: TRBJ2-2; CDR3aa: ASSVRGHQNTGELF
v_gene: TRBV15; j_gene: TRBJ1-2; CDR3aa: ATSRVEGQGYT
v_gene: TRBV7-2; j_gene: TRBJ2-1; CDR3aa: ASSSRDRYYNEQF
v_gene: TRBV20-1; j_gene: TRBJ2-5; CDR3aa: SADEGQIQETQY
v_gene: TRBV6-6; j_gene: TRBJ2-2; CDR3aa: ASSFPSIIHTGELF
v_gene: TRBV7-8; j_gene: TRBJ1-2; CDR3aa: ASSPWGRDYGYT
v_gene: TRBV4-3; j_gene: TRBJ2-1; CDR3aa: ASSPGTPPYNEQF
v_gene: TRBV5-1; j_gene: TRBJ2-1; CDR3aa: ASTPRGGSYNEQF
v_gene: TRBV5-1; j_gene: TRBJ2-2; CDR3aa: ASSHGTTTAGELF
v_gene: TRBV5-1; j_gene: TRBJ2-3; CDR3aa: ASSTGTSGGDTDTQY
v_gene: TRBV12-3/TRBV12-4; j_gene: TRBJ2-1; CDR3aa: ASSFLAGGPYNEQF
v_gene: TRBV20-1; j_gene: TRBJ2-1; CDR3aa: SAKTSLGFMYEQF
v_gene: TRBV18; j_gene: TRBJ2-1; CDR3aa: ASSPATGVSEQF
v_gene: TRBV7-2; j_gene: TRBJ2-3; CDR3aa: ASSPRFRTDTQY
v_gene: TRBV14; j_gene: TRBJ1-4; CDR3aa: ASSQGPRPKLF
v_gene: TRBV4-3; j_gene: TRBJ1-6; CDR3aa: ASSQEPGTPLH
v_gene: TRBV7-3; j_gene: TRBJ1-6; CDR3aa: ASSLSGTSSSPLH